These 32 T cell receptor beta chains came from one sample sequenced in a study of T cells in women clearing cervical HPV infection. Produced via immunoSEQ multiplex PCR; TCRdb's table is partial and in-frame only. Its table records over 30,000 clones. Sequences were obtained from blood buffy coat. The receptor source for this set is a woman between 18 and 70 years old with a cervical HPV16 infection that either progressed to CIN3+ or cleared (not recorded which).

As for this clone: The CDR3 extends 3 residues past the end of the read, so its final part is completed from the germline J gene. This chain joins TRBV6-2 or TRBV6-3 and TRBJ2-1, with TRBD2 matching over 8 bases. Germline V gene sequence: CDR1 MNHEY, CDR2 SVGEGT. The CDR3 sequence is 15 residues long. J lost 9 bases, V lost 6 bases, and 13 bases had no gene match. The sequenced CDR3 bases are TGTGCCAGCAGCCCGACCGGACTAGCCCGGGGTGAG. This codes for CASSPTGLARGE. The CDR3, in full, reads CASSPTGLARGEQFF.

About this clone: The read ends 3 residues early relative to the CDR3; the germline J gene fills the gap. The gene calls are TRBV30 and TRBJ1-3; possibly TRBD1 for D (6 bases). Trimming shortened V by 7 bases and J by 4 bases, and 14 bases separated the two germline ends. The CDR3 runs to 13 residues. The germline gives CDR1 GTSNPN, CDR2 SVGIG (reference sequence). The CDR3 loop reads CALETGSGNTIYF. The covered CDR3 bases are TGTGCCTTGGAAACAGGGTCCGGAAACACC.

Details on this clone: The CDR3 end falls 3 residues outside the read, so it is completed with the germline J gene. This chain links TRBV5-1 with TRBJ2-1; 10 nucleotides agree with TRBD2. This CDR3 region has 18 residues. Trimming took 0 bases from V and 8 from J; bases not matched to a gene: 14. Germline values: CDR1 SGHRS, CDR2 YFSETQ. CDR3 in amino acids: CASSLGPSGGPRGDEQFF. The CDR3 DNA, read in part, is TGCGCCAGCAGCTTGGGGCCTAGCGGGGGTCCCCGAGGAGATGAG.

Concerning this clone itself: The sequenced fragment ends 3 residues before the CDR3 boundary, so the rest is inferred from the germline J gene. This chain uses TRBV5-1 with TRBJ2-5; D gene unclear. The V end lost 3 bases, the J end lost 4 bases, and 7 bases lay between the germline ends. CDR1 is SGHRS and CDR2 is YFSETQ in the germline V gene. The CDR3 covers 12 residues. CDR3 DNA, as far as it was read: TGCGCCAGCAGCTCGTCCGGAGAGACC. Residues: CASSSSGET. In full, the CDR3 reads CASSSSGETQYF.

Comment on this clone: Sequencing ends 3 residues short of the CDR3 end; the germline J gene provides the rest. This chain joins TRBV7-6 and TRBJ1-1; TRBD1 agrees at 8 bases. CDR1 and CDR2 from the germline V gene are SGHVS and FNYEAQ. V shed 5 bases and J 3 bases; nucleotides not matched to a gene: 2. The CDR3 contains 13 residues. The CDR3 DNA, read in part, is TGTGCCAGCAGCCAGGACAGGGACACTGAA. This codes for CASSQDRDTE. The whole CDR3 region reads CASSQDRDTEAFF. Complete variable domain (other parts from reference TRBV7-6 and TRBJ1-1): GAGVSQSPRYKVTKRGQDVALRCDPISGHVSLYWYRQALGQGPEFLTYFNYEAQQDKSGLPNDRFSAERPEGSISTLTIQRTEQRDSAMYRCASSQDRDTEAFFGQGTRLTVV.

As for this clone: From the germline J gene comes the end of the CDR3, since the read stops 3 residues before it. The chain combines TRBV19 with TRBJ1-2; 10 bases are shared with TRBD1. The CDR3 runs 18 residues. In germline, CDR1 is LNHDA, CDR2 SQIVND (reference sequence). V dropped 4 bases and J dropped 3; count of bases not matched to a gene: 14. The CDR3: CASSTLPGQGPTHYGYTF. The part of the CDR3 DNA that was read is TGTGCCAGTAGTACCCTTCCGGGACAGGGGCCGACCCACTATGGC.

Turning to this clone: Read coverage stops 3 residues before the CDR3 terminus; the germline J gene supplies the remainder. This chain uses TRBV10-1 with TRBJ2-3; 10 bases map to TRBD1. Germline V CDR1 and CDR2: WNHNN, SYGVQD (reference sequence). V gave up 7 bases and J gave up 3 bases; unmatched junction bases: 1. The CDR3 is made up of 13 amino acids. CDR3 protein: CASKGQGTDTQYF. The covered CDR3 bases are TGCGCCAGCAAGGGACAGGGGACAGATACG.

The part of the CDR3 DNA that was read is TGTGCCAGCAGCTTAGGTATGGGACAGGGAAGCGAG. This encodes CASSLGMGQGSE. The full CDR3 protein is CASSLGMGQGSEQYF. The chain uses TRBV11-1 and TRBJ2-7; 9 nucleotides align to TRBD1. The CDR3 end is not reached by the read, which stops 3 residues before it; the germline J gene fills it in. Germline CDR1 and CDR2: SGHAT and FQDESV (reference sequence). The ends lost 1 base at V and 6 bases at J; junction bases unmatched: 7. The CDR3 sequence is 15 residues long.

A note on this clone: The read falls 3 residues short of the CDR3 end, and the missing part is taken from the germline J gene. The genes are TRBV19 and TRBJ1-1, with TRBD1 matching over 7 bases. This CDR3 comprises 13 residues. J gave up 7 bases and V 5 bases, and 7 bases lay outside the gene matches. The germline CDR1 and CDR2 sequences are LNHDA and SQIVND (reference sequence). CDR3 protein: CASSPGTVLEAFF. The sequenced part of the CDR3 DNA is TGTGCCAGTAGTCCCGGGACAGTCCTTGAA.

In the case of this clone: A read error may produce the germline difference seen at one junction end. CDR3 region: CASSLDRGEKLFF. The covered CDR3 bases are TGTGCCAGTAGTCTAGACAGGGGTGAAAAA. V and J are TRBV19 and TRBJ1-4; 8 bases agree with TRBD1. Sequencing ends 3 residues short of the CDR3 end; the germline J gene provides the rest. Germline V lookup: CDR1 LNHDA, CDR2 SQIVND (reference sequence). The CDR3 consists of 13 residues.

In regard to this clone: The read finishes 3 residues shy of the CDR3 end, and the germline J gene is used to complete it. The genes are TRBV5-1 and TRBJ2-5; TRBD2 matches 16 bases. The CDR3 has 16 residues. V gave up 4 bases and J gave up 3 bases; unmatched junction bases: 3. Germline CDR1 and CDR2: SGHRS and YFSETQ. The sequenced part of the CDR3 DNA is TGCGCCAGCAGCACCGGGACTAGCGGGGGGGAAGAGACC. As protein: CASSTGTSGGEET. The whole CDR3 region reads CASSTGTSGGEETQYF.

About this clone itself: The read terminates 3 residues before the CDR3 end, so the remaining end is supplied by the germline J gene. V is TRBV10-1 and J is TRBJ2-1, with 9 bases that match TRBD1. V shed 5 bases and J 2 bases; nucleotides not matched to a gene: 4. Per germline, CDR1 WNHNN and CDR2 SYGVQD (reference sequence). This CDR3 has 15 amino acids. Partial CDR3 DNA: TGCGCCAGCAGTCCCGGGACAGGGCCCTACAATGAG. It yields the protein CASSPGTGPYNE. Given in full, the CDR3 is CASSPGTGPYNEQFF.

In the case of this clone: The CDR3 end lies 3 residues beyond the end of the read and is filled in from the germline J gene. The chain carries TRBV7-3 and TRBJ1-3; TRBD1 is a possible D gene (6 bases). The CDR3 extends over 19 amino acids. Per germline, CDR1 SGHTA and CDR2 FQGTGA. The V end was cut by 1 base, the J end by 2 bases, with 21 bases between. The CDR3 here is CASSLRGLRGALAGNTIYF. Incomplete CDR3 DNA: TGTGCCAGCAGCTTAAGGGGCCTGCGGGGGGCTTTGGCTGGAAACACC. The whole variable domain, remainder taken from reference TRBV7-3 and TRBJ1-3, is GAGVSQTPSNKVTEKGKYVELRCDPISGHTALYWYRQSLGQGPEFLIYFQGTGAADDSGLPNDRFFAVRPEGSVSTLKIQRTERGDSAVYLCASSLRGLRGALAGNTIYFGEGSWLTVV.

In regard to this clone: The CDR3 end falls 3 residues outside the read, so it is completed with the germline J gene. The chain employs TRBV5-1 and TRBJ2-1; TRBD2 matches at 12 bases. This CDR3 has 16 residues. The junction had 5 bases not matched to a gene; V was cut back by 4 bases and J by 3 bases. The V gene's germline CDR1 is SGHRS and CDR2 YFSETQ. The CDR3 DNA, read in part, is TGCGCCAGCAGCGCAACTAGCGGGGGGCTCTACAATGAG. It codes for CASSATSGGLYNE. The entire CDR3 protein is CASSATSGGLYNEQFF.

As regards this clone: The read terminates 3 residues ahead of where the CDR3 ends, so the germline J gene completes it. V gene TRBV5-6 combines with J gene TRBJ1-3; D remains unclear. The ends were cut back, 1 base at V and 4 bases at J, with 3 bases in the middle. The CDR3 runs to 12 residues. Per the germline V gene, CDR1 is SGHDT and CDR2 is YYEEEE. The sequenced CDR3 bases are TGTGCCAGCAGCTTGTCAGGAAACACC. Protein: CASSLSGNT. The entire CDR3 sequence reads CASSLSGNTIYF.

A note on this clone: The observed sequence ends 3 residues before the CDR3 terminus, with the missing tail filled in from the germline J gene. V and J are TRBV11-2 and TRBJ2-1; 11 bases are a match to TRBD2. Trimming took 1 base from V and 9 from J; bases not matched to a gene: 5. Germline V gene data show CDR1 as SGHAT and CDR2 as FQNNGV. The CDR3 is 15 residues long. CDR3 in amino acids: CASSLGLAGGGEQFF. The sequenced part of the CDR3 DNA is TGTGCCAGCAGCTTAGGGCTAGCGGGGGGAGGTGAG.

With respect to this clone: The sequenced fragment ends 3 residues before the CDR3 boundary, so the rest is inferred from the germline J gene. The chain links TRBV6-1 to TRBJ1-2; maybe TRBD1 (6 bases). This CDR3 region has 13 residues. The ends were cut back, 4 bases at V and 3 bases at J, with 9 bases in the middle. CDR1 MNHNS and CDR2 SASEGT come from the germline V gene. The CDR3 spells CASSGGGDYGYTF. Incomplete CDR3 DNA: TGTGCCAGCAGTGGGGGGGGCGACTATGGC.

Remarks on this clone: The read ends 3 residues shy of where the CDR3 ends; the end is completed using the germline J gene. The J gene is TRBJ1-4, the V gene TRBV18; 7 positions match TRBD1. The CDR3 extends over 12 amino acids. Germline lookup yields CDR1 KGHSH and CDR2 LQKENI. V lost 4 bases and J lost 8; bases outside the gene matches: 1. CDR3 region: CASSRQGEKLFF. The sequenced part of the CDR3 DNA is TGTGCCAGCTCACGACAGGGAGAAAAA.

The CDR3 DNA, read in part, is TGTGCCAGCAGTCGCAATTGGGTACAGATGAACACTGAA. It encodes CASSRNWVQMNTE. The full-length CDR3 reads as CASSRNWVQMNTEAFF. The genes are TRBV2 and TRBJ1-1; D remains unclear. The read is 3 residues too short to cover the CDR3 end, so that end is filled in from the germline J gene. Germline lookup yields CDR1 SNHLY and CDR2 FYNNEI. The CDR3 totals 16 residues. Trimming removed 5 bases at V and 0 bases at J, with 16 bases between.

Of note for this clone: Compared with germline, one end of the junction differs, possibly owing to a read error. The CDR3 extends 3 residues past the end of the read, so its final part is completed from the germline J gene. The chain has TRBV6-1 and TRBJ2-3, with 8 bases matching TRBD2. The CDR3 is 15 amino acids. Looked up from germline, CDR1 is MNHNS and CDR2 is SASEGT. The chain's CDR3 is CASSVVRTSKDTQYF. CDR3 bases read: TGTGCCAGCAGTGTCGTCCGGACTAGCAAAGATACG.

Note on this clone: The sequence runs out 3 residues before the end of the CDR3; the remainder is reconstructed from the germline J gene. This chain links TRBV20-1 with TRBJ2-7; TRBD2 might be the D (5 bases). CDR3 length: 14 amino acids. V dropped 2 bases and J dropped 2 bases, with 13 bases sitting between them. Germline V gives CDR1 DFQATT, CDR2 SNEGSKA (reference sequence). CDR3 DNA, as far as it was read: TGCAGTGCTAGATCCCTACTAGGAGCCTACGAG. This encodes CSARSLLGAYE. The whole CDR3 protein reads CSARSLLGAYEQYF.

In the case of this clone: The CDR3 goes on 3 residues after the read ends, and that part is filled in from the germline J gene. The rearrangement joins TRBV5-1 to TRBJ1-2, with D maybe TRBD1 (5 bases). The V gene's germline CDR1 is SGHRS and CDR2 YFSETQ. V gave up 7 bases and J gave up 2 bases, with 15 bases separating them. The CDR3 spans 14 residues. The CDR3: CASHSGGVNYGYTF. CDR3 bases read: TGCGCCAGCCATTCAGGAGGGGTGAACTATGGC.

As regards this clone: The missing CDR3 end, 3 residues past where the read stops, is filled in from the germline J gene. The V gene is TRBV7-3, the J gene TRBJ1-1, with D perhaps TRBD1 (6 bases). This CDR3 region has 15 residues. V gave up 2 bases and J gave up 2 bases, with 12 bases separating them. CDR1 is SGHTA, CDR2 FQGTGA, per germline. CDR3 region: CASSLSGGPNTEAFF. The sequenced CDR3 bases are TGTGCCAGCAGCTTATCGGGGGGCCCAAACACTGAA.

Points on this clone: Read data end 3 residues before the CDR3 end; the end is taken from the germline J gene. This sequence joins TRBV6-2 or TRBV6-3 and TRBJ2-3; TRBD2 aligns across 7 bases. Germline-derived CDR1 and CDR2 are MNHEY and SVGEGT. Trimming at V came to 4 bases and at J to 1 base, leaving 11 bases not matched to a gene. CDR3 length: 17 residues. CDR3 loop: CASSSALGGWGTDTQYF. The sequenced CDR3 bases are TGTGCCAGCAGTTCGGCGCTCGGGGGGTGGGGCACAGATACG.

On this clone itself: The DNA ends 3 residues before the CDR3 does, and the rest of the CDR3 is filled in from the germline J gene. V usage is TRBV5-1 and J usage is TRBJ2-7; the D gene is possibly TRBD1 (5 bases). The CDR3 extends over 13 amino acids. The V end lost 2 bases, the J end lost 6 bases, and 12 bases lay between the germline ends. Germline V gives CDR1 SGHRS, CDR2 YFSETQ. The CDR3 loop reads CASSFPGLGEQYF. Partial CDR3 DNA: TGCGCCAGCAGCTTCCCAGGGCTTGGCGAG.

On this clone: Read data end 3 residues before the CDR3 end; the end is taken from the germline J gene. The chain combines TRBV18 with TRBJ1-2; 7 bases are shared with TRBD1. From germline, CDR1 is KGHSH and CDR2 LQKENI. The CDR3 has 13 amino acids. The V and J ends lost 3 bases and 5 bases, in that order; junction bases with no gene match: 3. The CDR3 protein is CASSPGTEYGYTF. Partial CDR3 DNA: TGTGCCAGCTCACCGGGGACAGAATATGGC. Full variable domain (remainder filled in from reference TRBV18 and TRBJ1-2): NAGVMQNPRHLVRRRGQEARLRCSPMKGHSHVYWYRQLPEEGLKFMVYLQKENIIDESGMPKERFSAEFPKEGPSILRIQQVVRGDSAAYFCASSPGTEYGYTFGSGTRLTVV.

CDR3 DNA, as far as it was read: TGTGCCAGCGGTCGGACTAGCGGGGGTGAGACC. It is translated as CASGRTSGGET. The whole CDR3 reads CASGRTSGGETQYF. The chain is built from TRBV2 and TRBJ2-5; 13 bases align to TRBD2. The CDR3 end is not reached by the read, which stops 3 residues before it; the germline J gene fills it in. J lost 5 bases, V lost 8 bases, and 5 bases had no gene match. The CDR3 extends over 14 amino acids. Per the germline V gene, CDR1 is SNHLY and CDR2 is FYNNEI. The complete variable domain, with remaining parts taken from reference TRBV2 and TRBJ2-5, reads EPEVTQTPSHQVTQMGQEVILRCVPISNHLYFYWYRQILGQKVEFLVSFYNNEISEKSEIFDDQFSVERPDGSNFTLKIRSTKLEDSAMYFCASGRTSGGETQYFGPGTRLLVL.

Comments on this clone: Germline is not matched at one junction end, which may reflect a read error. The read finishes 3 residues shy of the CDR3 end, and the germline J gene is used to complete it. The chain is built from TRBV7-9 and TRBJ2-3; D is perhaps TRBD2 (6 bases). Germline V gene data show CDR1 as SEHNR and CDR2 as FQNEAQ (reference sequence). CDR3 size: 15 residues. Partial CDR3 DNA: TGTGCCAGCAGCTTAGTTGCGGGGAGCACAGAGACG. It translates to CASSLVAGSTET. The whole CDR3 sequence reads CASSLVAGSTETQYF.

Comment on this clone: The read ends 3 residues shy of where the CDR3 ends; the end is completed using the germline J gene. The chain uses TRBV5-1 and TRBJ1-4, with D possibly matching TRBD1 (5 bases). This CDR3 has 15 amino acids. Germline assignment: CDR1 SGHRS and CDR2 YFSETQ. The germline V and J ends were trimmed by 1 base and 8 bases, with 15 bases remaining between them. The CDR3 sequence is CASSLSARVSEKLFF. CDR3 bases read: TGCGCCAGCAGCTTGTCGGCCAGGGTGTCGGAAAAA.

The CDR3 here is CASSRTGGEVEKLFF. The DNA read from the CDR3 is TGCGCCAGCAGCAGGACAGGGGGCGAGGTTGAAAAA. This chain links TRBV5-1 with TRBJ1-4, with 11 bases aligning to TRBD1. With the read ending 3 residues before the CDR3 end, the germline J gene is used to fill in that end. Trimming took 4 bases from V and 7 from J; bases not matched to a gene: 6. Germline values: CDR1 SGHRS, CDR2 YFSETQ. The CDR3 is 15 residues long.

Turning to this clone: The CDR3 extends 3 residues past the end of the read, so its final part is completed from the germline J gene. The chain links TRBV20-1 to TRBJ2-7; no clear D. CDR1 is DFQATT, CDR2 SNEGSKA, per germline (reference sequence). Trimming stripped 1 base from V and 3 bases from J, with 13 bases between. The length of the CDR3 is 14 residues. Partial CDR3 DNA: TGCAGTGCTAGAGGGGCTGGGCCCTTCTACGAG. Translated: CSARGAGPFYE. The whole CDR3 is CSARGAGPFYEQYF.

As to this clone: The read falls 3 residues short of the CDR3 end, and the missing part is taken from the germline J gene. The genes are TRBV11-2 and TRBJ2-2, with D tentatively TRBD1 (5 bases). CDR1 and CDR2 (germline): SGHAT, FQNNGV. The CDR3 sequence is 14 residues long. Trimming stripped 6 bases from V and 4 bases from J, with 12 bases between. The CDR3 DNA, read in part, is TGTGCCAGCAGGGAAGGGGCCAGCACCGGGGAG. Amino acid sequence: CASREGASTGE. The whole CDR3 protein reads CASREGASTGELFF.